This T cell receptor (beta chain) derives from a study of control samples from healthy donors and cancer patients. This clone has a single count. Clones were sequenced by immunoSEQ multiplex PCR, and TCRdb holds only the in-frame ones, with some missing. The sample lists over 150,000 clones; about 94% were seen once. V lost 0 bases, J lost 5 bases, and 8 bases lay in between. Germline CDR1 is SGHNT and CDR2 is YYREEE (reference sequence). There are 13 residues in the CDR3. Sequencing input: PBMCs. The chain carries TRBV5-4 and TRBJ2-5; a possible D gene is TRBD2 (5 bases). The clonotype originates from a man in his fifties or sixties with colorectal cancer. The CDR3, as DNA: TGTGCCAGCAGCTTGGGCCCGGGGGAGACCCAGTACTTC. Translating it yields CASSLGPGETQYF.